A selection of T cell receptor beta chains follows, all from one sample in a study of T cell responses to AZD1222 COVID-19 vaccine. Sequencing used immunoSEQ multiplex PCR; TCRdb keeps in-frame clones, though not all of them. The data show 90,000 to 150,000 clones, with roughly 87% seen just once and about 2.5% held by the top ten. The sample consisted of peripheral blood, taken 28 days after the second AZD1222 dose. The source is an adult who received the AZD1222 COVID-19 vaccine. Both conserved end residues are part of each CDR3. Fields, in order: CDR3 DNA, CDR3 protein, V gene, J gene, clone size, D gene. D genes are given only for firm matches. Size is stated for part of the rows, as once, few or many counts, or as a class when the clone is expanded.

CDR3 DNA: TGCGCCAGCAGCTTGGGGGGCAGGGCACACACGAATGAGCAGTTCTTC
CDR3 protein: CASSLGGRAHTNEQFF
V gene: TRBV5-1
J gene: TRBJ2-1
clone size: .
D gene: .

CDR3 DNA: TGTGCCAGCAGCTTGTGGGCAGGGAGGGGCTCTGGGGCCAACGTCCTGACTTTC
CDR3 protein: CASSLWAGRGSGANVLTF
V gene: TRBV5-5
J gene: TRBJ2-6
clone size: .
D gene: TRBD2

CDR3 DNA: TGTGCCAGCTCGCTCAGGGGGCGCGAGGGAAAACTGTTTTTT
CDR3 protein: CASSLRGREGKLFF
V gene: TRBV18
J gene: TRBJ1-4
clone size: .
D gene: TRBD1

CDR3 DNA: TGTGCCAGCAGCCGATACAATGAGCAGTTCTTC
CDR3 protein: CASSRYNEQFF
V gene: TRBV5-6
J gene: TRBJ2-1
clone size: .
D gene: .

CDR3 DNA: TGTGCCAGCAGTGACGGGCGAGCGGTCTCCTACAATGAGCAGTTCTTC
CDR3 protein: CASSDGRAVSYNEQFF
V gene: TRBV6-4
J gene: TRBJ2-1
clone size: .
D gene: .

CDR3 DNA: TGTGCCAGCAGCTTCGCCTACGAGCAGTACTTC
CDR3 protein: CASSFAYEQYF
V gene: TRBV7-9
J gene: TRBJ2-7
clone size: .
D gene: .

CDR3 DNA: TGTGCCAGCAGCCCCCCAGGGTATAACTATGGCTACACCTTC
CDR3 protein: CASSPPGYNYGYTF
V gene: TRBV3-1/TRBV3-2
J gene: TRBJ1-2
clone size: .
D gene: .

CDR3 DNA: TGTGCCAGCTCACCAGAGGGGGCTTCTTATGGCTACACCTTC
CDR3 protein: CASSPEGASYGYTF
V gene: TRBV18
J gene: TRBJ1-2
clone size: .
D gene: TRBD1

CDR3 DNA: TGTGCCAGCAGCTTTTCGACTAGCGGGTCCCAAGAGACCCAGTACTTC
CDR3 protein: CASSFSTSGSQETQYF
V gene: TRBV7-2
J gene: TRBJ2-5
clone size: .
D gene: TRBD2

CDR3 DNA: TGTGCCAGCAGCCCCCCCGGGACAGGGGGCTCCGAGCAGTACTTC
CDR3 protein: CASSPPGTGGSEQYF
V gene: TRBV7-9
J gene: TRBJ2-7
clone size: .
D gene: TRBD1

CDR3 DNA: TGTGCCAGCAGCAAACAGGGGAGATATGGCTACACCTTC
CDR3 protein: CASSKQGRYGYTF
V gene: TRBV6-5
J gene: TRBJ1-2
clone size: .
D gene: TRBD1

CDR3 DNA: TGTGCTAGTGGTTTCCGACCGGGGGGGGCCTATGGCTACACCTTC
CDR3 protein: CASGFRPGGAYGYTF
V gene: TRBV12-5
J gene: TRBJ1-2
clone size: .
D gene: .

CDR3 DNA: TGTGCCAGCAGCTTACTAGCGGGGGTTATCAGTGAGCAGTTCTTC
CDR3 protein: CASSLLAGVISEQFF
V gene: TRBV7-8
J gene: TRBJ2-1
clone size: .
D gene: TRBD2

CDR3 DNA: TGTGCCAGCAGCTTAGTGGGGGAGGTCGACACTGAAGCTTTCTTT
CDR3 protein: CASSLVGEVDTEAFF
V gene: TRBV13
J gene: TRBJ1-1
clone size: .
D gene: .

CDR3 DNA: TGTGCCAGGGAGGAGCCGGGGCGATTATCGGGGGAGACCCAGTACTTC
CDR3 protein: CAREEPGRLSGETQYF
V gene: TRBV27
J gene: TRBJ2-5
clone size: .
D gene: .

CDR3 DNA: TGTGCCAGCAGTTGGTTAGCGGGGGGCCCGAACACCGGGGAGCTGTTTTTT
CDR3 protein: CASSWLAGGPNTGELFF
V gene: TRBV6-2/TRBV6-3
J gene: TRBJ2-2
clone size: few
D gene: TRBD2

CDR3 DNA: TGTGCCAGCAGCCAGACGCAGGGACGTCGGCCCCAGCATTTT
CDR3 protein: CASSQTQGRRPQHF
V gene: TRBV4-2
J gene: TRBJ1-5
clone size: .
D gene: .

CDR3 DNA: TGTGCCAGCAGCGTAGGACTGTTCTCTGGGGCCAACGTCCTGACTTTC
CDR3 protein: CASSVGLFSGANVLTF
V gene: TRBV9
J gene: TRBJ2-6
clone size: .
D gene: .

CDR3 DNA: TGTGCCAGCAGCCTCGGGACAGGGGGTCAGCCCCAGCATTTT
CDR3 protein: CASSLGTGGQPQHF
V gene: TRBV6-5
J gene: TRBJ1-5
clone size: .
D gene: TRBD1

CDR3 DNA: TGTGCCAGCAGTGAAGGCAGAGCGAACACCGGGGAGCTGTTTTTT
CDR3 protein: CASSEGRANTGELFF
V gene: TRBV2
J gene: TRBJ2-2
clone size: .
D gene: .

CDR3 DNA: TGTGCCAGCAGAACGACAGGGCACTATGGCTACACCTTC
CDR3 protein: CASRTTGHYGYTF
V gene: TRBV12-3/TRBV12-4
J gene: TRBJ1-2
clone size: .
D gene: TRBD1

CDR3 DNA: TGTGCCAGCAGCGTAGAGGAGGGGTCTGGCTACACCTTC
CDR3 protein: CASSVEEGSGYTF
V gene: TRBV9
J gene: TRBJ1-2
clone size: .
D gene: .

CDR3 DNA: TGTGCCAGCAGCCTACAGGGAACCAAAAACATTCAGTACTTC
CDR3 protein: CASSLQGTKNIQYF
V gene: TRBV2
J gene: TRBJ2-4
clone size: .
D gene: .

CDR3 DNA: TGCGCCAGCAGCTGGGGGATACTGGACGAGCAGTACTTC
CDR3 protein: CASSWGILDEQYF
V gene: TRBV5-1
J gene: TRBJ2-7
clone size: .
D gene: .

CDR3 DNA: TGTGCCAGCAGTTACTCAGGGGGCAGGGCTTTCTTT
CDR3 protein: CASSYSGGRAFF
V gene: TRBV6-6
J gene: TRBJ1-1
clone size: .
D gene: TRBD1

CDR3 DNA: TGTGCCTGGAGGATAGGGTCCGCCACCGGGGAGCTGTTTTTT
CDR3 protein: CAWRIGSATGELFF
V gene: TRBV30
J gene: TRBJ2-2
clone size: .
D gene: .

CDR3 DNA: TGTGCCAGCAGCCGGCCGGGACAGGAGAATTCACCCCTCCACTTT
CDR3 protein: CASSRPGQENSPLHF
V gene: TRBV7-9
J gene: TRBJ1-6
clone size: once
D gene: TRBD1

CDR3 DNA: TGTGCCAGCAGCGGGGACCCGGCGGATGGCTACACCTTC
CDR3 protein: CASSGDPADGYTF
V gene: TRBV6-5
J gene: TRBJ1-2
clone size: .
D gene: .

CDR3 DNA: TGTGCCAGCAGTTCCGGTGGGGGTGCTGGCTACACCTTC
CDR3 protein: CASSSGGGAGYTF
V gene: TRBV27
J gene: TRBJ1-2
clone size: .
D gene: .

CDR3 DNA: TGTGCCAGCAGCCCAGGACTAGCGGGGCTCGGCGAGCAGTACTTC
CDR3 protein: CASSPGLAGLGEQYF
V gene: TRBV7-9
J gene: TRBJ2-7
clone size: .
D gene: TRBD2

CDR3 DNA: TGTGCCAGCAGGGCTCAGTCCTCTGGAAACACCATATATTTT
CDR3 protein: CASRAQSSGNTIYF
V gene: TRBV27
J gene: TRBJ1-3
clone size: .
D gene: .

CDR3 DNA: TGTGCCAGCCGTTCCCCAAACTCTGGAAACACCATATATTTT
CDR3 protein: CASRSPNSGNTIYF
V gene: TRBV6-2/TRBV6-3
J gene: TRBJ1-3
clone size: once
D gene: .

CDR3 DNA: TGTGCCAGCAGCTTAGACAGCAGGGGGAAACTGTTTTTT
CDR3 protein: CASSLDSRGKLFF
V gene: TRBV7-2
J gene: TRBJ1-4
clone size: .
D gene: TRBD1

CDR3 DNA: TGCAGCGTTGATCAGGGGGTTGCCAATCCTAATTCACCCCTCCACTTT
CDR3 protein: CSVDQGVANPNSPLHF
V gene: TRBV29-1
J gene: TRBJ1-6
clone size: .
D gene: TRBD1

CDR3 DNA: TGTGCCAGCAGTTACAACCCGGGGGCTGGTGGAGCTTTCTTT
CDR3 protein: CASSYNPGAGGAFF
V gene: TRBV6-5
J gene: TRBJ1-1
clone size: .
D gene: .

CDR3 DNA: TGTGCCAGCAGTTCCTCGGACAGGACACCGAACACTGAAGCTTTCTTT
CDR3 protein: CASSSSDRTPNTEAFF
V gene: TRBV6-5
J gene: TRBJ1-1
clone size: .
D gene: TRBD1

CDR3 DNA: TGTGCCAGCAGTTTCCCCGGACAGGCTGAAGCTTTCTTT
CDR3 protein: CASSFPGQAEAFF
V gene: TRBV6-2/TRBV6-3
J gene: TRBJ1-1
clone size: .
D gene: TRBD1

CDR3 DNA: TGTGCCAGCAGTTACTCGGCCAGGGGACTATACAATGAGCAGTTCTTC
CDR3 protein: CASSYSARGLYNEQFF
V gene: TRBV6-5
J gene: TRBJ2-1
clone size: .
D gene: .

CDR3 DNA: TGTGCCAGTTCCCCCCAGGGGACTTGGACCCAGTACTTC
CDR3 protein: CASSPQGTWTQYF
V gene: TRBV19
J gene: TRBJ2-5
clone size: .
D gene: .